The 23 T cell receptor beta chains presented below share a single source sample, sequenced in a study of blood T cell repertoires in COVID-19. Assay used: immunoSEQ multiplex PCR; TCRdb lists only in-frame clones, some missing. The sample yields some 96,000 clones, about 90% seen once. Sequences were obtained from peripheral blood. The receptors stem from a man aged 25-40 years in a cohort sampled during active COVID-19.

As to this clone: The same CDR3 is also encoded by other DNA sequences in this sample. The rearrangement links TRBV7-9 to TRBJ2-7; TRBD1 is a possible D gene (6 bases). V was shortened by 2 bases and J by 4 bases, with 6 bases between the two germline ends. Germline V CDR1 and CDR2: SEHNR, FQNEAQ (reference sequence). CDR3 length: 12 residues. CDR3 bases: TGTGCCAGCAGCTTACAGGGGTACGAGCAGTACTTC. As protein: CASSLQGYEQYF.

The J gene is TRBJ2-1, the V gene TRBV5-4, with D tentatively TRBD2 (5 bases). The V gene lost 4 bases and the J gene lost 1 base, with 12 bases spanning the gap. This CDR3 spans 15 amino acids. In germline, CDR1 is SGHNT, CDR2 YYREEE (reference sequence). The CDR3 DNA follows: TGTGCCAGCAGCCGGCGGGCTAGTTCCTACAATGAGCAGTTCTTC. This codes for CASSRRASSYNEQFF.

DNA for the CDR3: TGTGCCAGCAGCCAGGAATTCCAAGAGACCCAGTACTTC. Translating it yields CASSQEFQETQYF. The V and J genes are TRBV7-2 and TRBJ2-5; D remains unclear. V was trimmed by 5 bases and J by 1 base, leaving 8 bases between them. This CDR3 region has 13 residues. Germline-derived CDR1 and CDR2 are SGHTA and FQGNSA.

This chain links TRBV9 with TRBJ2-4; 9 bases fit TRBD1. Germline V gene data show CDR1 as SGDLS and CDR2 as YYNGEE. V shed 3 bases, J shed 1 base, and the junction held 5 bases outside the gene matches. The CDR3 is made up of 16 amino acids. This chain's CDR3 is CASSATGGAAKNIQYF. The CDR3 nucleotides are TGTGCCAGCAGCGCGACAGGGGGTGCGGCCAAAAACATTCAGTACTTC.

The V gene is TRBV29-1, the J gene TRBJ2-7; 9 bases are a match to TRBD1. CDR3 length: 14 residues. The J segment lost 4 bases and the V segment lost 6 bases, leaving 10 bases of the junction unmatched. Looked up from germline, CDR1 is SQVTM and CDR2 is ANQGSEA. The CDR3 loop reads CSVGRGQGGYEQYF. CDR3 sequence (DNA): TGCAGCGTCGGGCGGGGACAGGGCGGATACGAGCAGTACTTC.

V and J are TRBV6-5 and TRBJ1-2; D is ambiguous. Germline CDR1 reads MNHEY; CDR2 reads SVGAGI. The CDR3 has 15 amino acids. Trimming cost V 7 bases and J 2 bases, with 17 bases left between them. The CDR3 here is CASTSAGQPNYGYTF. The CDR3 DNA sequence: TGTGCCAGCACGTCTGCAGGCCAGCCAAACTATGGCTACACCTTC.

The chain combines TRBV6-5 with TRBJ2-5; 9 bases are a match to TRBD1. Germline V CDR1 and CDR2: MNHEY, SVGAGI. The V and J ends lost 2 bases and 4 bases, in that order; junction bases with no gene match: 2. The length of the CDR3 is 14 residues. The CDR3 DNA reads as TGTGCCAGCAGTTACACAGGGGGCGTAGAGACCCAGTACTTC. Translation: CASSYTGGVETQYF.

This clone has ten or more counts. This sequence joins TRBV2 and TRBJ1-5; 10 nucleotides align to TRBD1. The V and J ends lost 5 bases and 6 bases, in that order; junction bases with no gene match: 7. Per the germline V gene, CDR1 is SNHLY and CDR2 is FYNNEI. The CDR3 spans 15 residues. CDR3 in amino acids: CASSKDRGLSQPQHF. The DNA of the CDR3 is TGTGCCAGCAGTAAAGACAGGGGGCTTTCTCAGCCCCAGCATTTT.

In DNA, the CDR3 is TGTGCCAGCACCGGTCCGGGACAGGGGTCTCAGCCCCAGCATTTT. Protein product: CASTGPGQGSQPQHF. This chain uses TRBV2 with TRBJ1-5; 10 bases match TRBD1. The germline V gene has CDR1 SNHLY and CDR2 FYNNEI. The V gene end was trimmed by 7 bases and the J gene end by 6 bases; junction bases not matched to a gene: 9. CDR3 length: 15 residues.

In its sample, this clone was seen once. The chain has TRBV10-3 and TRBJ1-2; 10 bases map to TRBD1. V was clipped by 8 bases and J by 6 bases; unmatched bases: 0. The length of the CDR3 is 11 residues. Germline loops: CDR1 ENHRY, CDR2 SYGVKD. CDR3: CAIGQGDGYTF. The CDR3 DNA sequence: TGTGCCATCGGACAGGGGGATGGCTACACCTTC.

The rearrangement joins TRBV5-1 to TRBJ2-7, with D perhaps matching TRBD1 (6 bases). The CDR3 loop spans 12 amino acids. V lost 4 bases, J lost 6 bases, and 11 bases lay in between. Germline-derived CDR1 and CDR2 are SGHRS and YFSETQ. CDR3 nucleotides: TGCGCCAGCAGCGCGGACAGAGCCGAGCAGTACTTC. Amino acids: CASSADRAEQYF.

The chain joins TRBV13 to TRBJ2-5; tentatively, D is TRBD2 (5 bases). The CDR3 totals 16 residues. Germline assignment: CDR1 PRHDT and CDR2 FYEKMQ (reference sequence). With 4 bases removed from V and 7 bases from J, the gap between germline ends came to 22 bases. The CDR3 is CASSSPDGPDGGTQYF. The CDR3 DNA follows: TGTGCCAGCAGCTCCCCGGACGGGCCCGACGGAGGGACCCAGTACTTC.

The chain links TRBV6-6 to TRBJ2-7, with 8 bases fitting TRBD1. The CDR3 sequence is 14 residues long. Germline V CDR1 and CDR2: MNHNY, SVGAGI (reference sequence). J gave up 2 bases and V 5 bases, and 5 bases lay outside the gene matches. Here the CDR3 DNA reads TGTGCCAGCAGTCTCCGGGACAGGACCTACGAGCAGTACTTC. It codes for CASSLRDRTYEQYF.

This chain uses TRBV5-4 with TRBJ2-5; D perhaps matches TRBD2 (6 bases). The CDR3 consists of 14 residues. Germline values: CDR1 SGHNT, CDR2 YYREEE (reference sequence). Trimming took 4 bases from V and 2 from J, leaving 12 bases between them. CDR3 in amino acids: CASSGYGGQETQYF. CDR3 nucleotide sequence: TGTGCCAGCAGCGGCTATGGGGGGCAAGAGACCCAGTACTTC.

The rearrangement joins TRBV7-2 to TRBJ1-1; D is uncertain. There are 14 residues in the CDR3. Germline-derived CDR1 and CDR2 are SGHTA and FQGNSA. V shed 5 bases and J shed 1 base, with 11 bases lying between them. The CDR3 nucleotides read TGTGCCAGCAGCGCCCGGTCAGGGAACACTGAAGCTTTCTTT. It yields the protein CASSARSGNTEAFF.

The rearrangement links TRBV27 to TRBJ2-2; perhaps TRBD1 as D (6 bases). Germline lookup yields CDR1 MNHEY and CDR2 SMNVEV (reference sequence). The CDR3 totals 15 residues. V was cut by 3 bases and J by 4 bases, with 12 bases left in between. The CDR3 nucleotides read TGTGCCAGCAGTTTGGGCAGGGGCCCCACCGGGGAGCTGTTTTTT. It yields the protein CASSLGRGPTGELFF.

V is TRBV19 and J is TRBJ1-5; 8 bases align to TRBD1. The J segment lost 2 bases and the V segment lost 7 bases, leaving 4 bases of the junction unmatched. The CDR3 has 14 amino acids. Germline CDR1 and CDR2: LNHDA and SQIVND (reference sequence). The CDR3 region is CASNPTGGNQPQHF. The CDR3 DNA reads as TGTGCCAGTAACCCGACAGGGGGCAATCAGCCCCAGCATTTT.

This chain joins TRBV3-1 (or the pseudogene TRBV3-2) and TRBJ2-5; 7 nucleotides match TRBD1. The CDR3 has 16 residues. Looked up from germline, CDR1 is LGHDT and CDR2 is YNNKEL (reference sequence). J was trimmed by 2 bases and V by 0 bases; bases with no gene match: 6. CDR3 sequence reads: CASSQDTGQSQETQYF. The CDR3 nucleotides are TGTGCCAGCAGCCAAGATACGGGACAGTCACAAGAGACCCAGTACTTC.

The V and J genes are TRBV28 and TRBJ1-5; D gene ambiguous. V shed 5 bases and J shed 0 bases, with 11 bases lying between them. CDR1 is MDHEN and CDR2 is SYDVKM in the germline V gene. The CDR3 contains 15 residues. The CDR3 sequence: CASSPAGVSNQPQHF. The CDR3 DNA is TGTGCCAGCAGTCCCGCCGGGGTTAGCAATCAGCCCCAGCATTTT.

The chain links TRBV2 to TRBJ1-3; 7 nucleotides line up with TRBD1. CDR1 and CDR2 from the germline V gene are SNHLY and FYNNEI. Germline trimming cut 6 bases from V and 0 bases from J; bases unmatched to any gene: 5. The CDR3 runs to 15 residues. This CDR3 reads CASRRGDSSGNTIYF. CDR3 DNA: TGTGCCAGCAGGAGAGGGGACAGCTCTGGAAACACCATATATTTT.

This chain uses TRBV7-2 with TRBJ1-2, with D possibly TRBD1 on 6 matching bases. This CDR3 region has 15 residues. V dropped 3 bases and J dropped 4 bases, with 15 bases sitting between them. Germline-derived CDR1 and CDR2 are SGHTA and FQGNSA. CDR3 loop: CASSFRQVKSYGYTF. The CDR3 DNA sequence: TGTGCCAGCAGCTTTAGACAGGTCAAGAGCTATGGCTACACCTTC.

The chain combines TRBV9 with TRBJ2-3, with TRBD2 identical over 15 bases. The ends lost 3 bases at V and 9 bases at J; junction bases unmatched: 5. The CDR3 consists of 15 residues. Germline assignment: CDR1 SGDLS and CDR2 YYNGEE. The DNA for the CDR3 is TGTGCCAGCAGCGGGGGACTAGCGGGGGGATCCACGCAGTATTTT. Protein product: CASSGGLAGGSTQYF.

The gene calls are TRBV28 and TRBJ2-7, with D possibly matching TRBD1 (6 bases). CDR3 length equals 12 residues. The germline gives CDR1 MDHEN, CDR2 SYDVKM. With 2 bases removed from V and 7 bases from J, the gap between germline ends came to 9 bases. This CDR3 is CASSLTGREQYF. The CDR3 nucleotides read TGTGCCAGCAGTTTAACAGGGCGGGAGCAGTACTTC.